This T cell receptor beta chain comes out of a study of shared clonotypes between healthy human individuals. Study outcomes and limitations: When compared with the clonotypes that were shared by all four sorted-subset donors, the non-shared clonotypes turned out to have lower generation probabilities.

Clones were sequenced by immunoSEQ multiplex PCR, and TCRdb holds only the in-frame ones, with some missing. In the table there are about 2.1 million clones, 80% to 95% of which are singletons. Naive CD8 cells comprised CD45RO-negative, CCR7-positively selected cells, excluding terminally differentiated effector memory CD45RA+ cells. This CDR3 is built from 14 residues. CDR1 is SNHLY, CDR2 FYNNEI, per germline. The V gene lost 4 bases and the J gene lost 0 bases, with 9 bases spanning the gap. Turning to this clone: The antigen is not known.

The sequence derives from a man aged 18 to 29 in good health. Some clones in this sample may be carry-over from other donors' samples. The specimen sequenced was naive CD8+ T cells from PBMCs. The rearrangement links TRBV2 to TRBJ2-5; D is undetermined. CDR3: CASSGTRHQETQYF. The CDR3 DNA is TGTGCCAGCAGTGGAACACGACACCAAGAGACCCAGTACTTC.